This TCR beta chain was profiled in a study of Graves' ophthalmopathy and Graves' hyperthyroidism. In this sample, this clonotype turned up many times. Its antigen is currently unknown. Amplified TCR beta CDR3 regions were obtained using RNA transcripts as template. RT-PCR with HTBI primers came first, then second-round multiplex PCR. TCRdb itself ran the multiplex PCR reads through MiXCR, one entry per CDR3 protein. The table records a few hundred thousand distinct CDR3 sequences, roughly 15% of them present only once. The CDR3 sequence is 15 residues long. V lost 8 bases to trimming and J lost 4 bases, with 20 bases between them. The germline gives CDR1 SGHAT, CDR2 FQNNGV. Study-wide results and limits: Blood also contained most of the expanded thyroid clonotypes above 0.001 frequency.

The authors defined stable hyperthyroidism as no ophthalmopathy within 18 months of follow-up. Patients were excluded if they had other autoimmune diseases or uncontrolled infections, and likewise if pregnancy or lactation applied. The sample comprised peripheral blood. The sequence derives from a woman younger than 30 with stable Graves' hyperthyroidism. V usage is TRBV11-2 and J usage is TRBJ2-5; TRBD2 is a possible D gene (6 bases). Written as DNA, the CDR3 is TGTGCCAGCGGCGCGAATGGCGGGGTGATAGAGACCCAGTACTTC. It translates to CASGANGGVIETQYF.